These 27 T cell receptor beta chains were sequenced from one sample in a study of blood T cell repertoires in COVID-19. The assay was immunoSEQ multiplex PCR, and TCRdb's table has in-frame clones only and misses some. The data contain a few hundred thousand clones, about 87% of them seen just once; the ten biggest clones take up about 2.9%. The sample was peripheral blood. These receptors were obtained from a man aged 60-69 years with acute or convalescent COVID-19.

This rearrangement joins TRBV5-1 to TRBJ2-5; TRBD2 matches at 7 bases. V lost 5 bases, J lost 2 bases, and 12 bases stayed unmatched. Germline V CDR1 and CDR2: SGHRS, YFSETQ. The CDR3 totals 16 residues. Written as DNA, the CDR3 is TGCGCCAGCAGTCCCAGGGAGGGTCCTCCTCAAGAGACCCAGTACTTC. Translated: CASSPREGPPQETQYF.

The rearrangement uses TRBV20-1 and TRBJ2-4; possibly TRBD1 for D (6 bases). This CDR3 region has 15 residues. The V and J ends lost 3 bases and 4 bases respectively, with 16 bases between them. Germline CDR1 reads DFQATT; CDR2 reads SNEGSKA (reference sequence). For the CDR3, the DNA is TGCAGTGCTAGTCCCTTCGCAGGGGATAAAAACATTCAGTACTTC. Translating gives CSASPFAGDKNIQYF.

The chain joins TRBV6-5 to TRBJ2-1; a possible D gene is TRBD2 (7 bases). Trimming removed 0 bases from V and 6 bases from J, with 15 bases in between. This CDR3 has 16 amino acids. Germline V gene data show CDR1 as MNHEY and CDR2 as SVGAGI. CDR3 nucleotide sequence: TGTGCCAGCAGTTACTCGGGCGCGGGGGCCAGCAATGAGCAGTTCTTC. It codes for CASSYSGAGASNEQFF.

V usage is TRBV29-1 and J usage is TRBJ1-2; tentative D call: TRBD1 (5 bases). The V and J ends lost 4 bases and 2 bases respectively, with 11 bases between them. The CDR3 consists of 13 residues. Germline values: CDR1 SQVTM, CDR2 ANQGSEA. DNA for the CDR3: TGCAGCGTTGTGGGGGGATCAAACTATGGCTACACCTTC. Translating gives CSVVGGSNYGYTF.

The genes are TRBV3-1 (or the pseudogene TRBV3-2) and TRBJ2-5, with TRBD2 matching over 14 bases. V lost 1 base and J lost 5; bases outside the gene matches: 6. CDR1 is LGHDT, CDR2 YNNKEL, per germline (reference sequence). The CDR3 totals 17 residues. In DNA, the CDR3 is TGTGCCAGCAGCCAAGGGAAGACTAGCGGGGGGGATGAGACCCAGTACTTC. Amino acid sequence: CASSQGKTSGGDETQYF.

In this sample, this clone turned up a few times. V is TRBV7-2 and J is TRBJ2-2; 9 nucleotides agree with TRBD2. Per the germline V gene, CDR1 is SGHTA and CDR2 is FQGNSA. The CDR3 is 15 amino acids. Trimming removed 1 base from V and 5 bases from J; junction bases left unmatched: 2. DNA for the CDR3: TGTGCCAGCAGCTTAGGTCTAGCGGGGACCGGGGAGCTGTTTTTT. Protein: CASSLGLAGTGELFF.

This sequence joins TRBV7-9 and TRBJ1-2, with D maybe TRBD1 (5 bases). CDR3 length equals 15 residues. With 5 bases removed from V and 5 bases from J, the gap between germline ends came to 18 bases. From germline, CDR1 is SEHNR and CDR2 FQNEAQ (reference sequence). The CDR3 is CASSLPGEEVYGYTF. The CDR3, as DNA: TGTGCCAGCAGCCTACCGGGGGAAGAGGTGTATGGCTACACCTTC.

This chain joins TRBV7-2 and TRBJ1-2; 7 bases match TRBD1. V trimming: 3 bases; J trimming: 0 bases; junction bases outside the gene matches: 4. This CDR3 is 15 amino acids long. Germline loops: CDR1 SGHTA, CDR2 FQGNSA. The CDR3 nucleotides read TGTGCCAGCAGCTTGGACGGGACAGCTAACTATGGCTACACCTTC. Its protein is CASSLDGTANYGYTF.

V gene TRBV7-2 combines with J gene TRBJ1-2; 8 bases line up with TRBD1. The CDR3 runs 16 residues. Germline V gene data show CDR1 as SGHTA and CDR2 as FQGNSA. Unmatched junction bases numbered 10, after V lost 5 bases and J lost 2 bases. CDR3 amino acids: CASSPQRGQGNYGYTF. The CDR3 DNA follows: TGTGCCAGCAGCCCCCAACGTGGACAGGGCAACTATGGCTACACCTTC.

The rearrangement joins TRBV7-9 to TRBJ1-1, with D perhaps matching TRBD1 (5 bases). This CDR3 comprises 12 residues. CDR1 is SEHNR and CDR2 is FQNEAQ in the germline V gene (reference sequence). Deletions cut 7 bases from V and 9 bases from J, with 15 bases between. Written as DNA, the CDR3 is TGTGCCAGCACCCTGCGTGACAGCCAAGCTTTCTTT. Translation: CASTLRDSQAFF. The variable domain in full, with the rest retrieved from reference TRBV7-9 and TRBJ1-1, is DTGVSQNPRHKITKRGQNVTFRCDPISEHNRLYWYRQTLGQGPEFLTYFQNEAQLEKSRLLSDRFSAERPKGSFSTLEIQRTEQGDSAMYLCASTLRDSQAFFGQGTRLTVV.

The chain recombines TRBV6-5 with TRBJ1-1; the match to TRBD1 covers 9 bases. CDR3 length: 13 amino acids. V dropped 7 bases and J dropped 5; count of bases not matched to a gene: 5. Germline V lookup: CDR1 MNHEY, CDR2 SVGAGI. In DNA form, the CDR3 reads TGTGCCAGCACGGACAGGGGTAGGACTGAAGCTTTCTTT. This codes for CASTDRGRTEAFF.

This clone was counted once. The CDR3 is CASSFRRDPFKEQYF. The CDR3 region has the DNA TGTGCCAGCAGCTTTCGGCGGGATCCGTTTAAAGAGCAGTACTTC. The V gene is TRBV7-2, the J gene TRBJ2-7; perhaps TRBD2 as D (6 bases). CDR1 SGHTA and CDR2 FQGNSA come from the germline V gene. V was trimmed by 3 bases and J by 7 bases, leaving 19 bases between them. This CDR3 contains 15 residues.

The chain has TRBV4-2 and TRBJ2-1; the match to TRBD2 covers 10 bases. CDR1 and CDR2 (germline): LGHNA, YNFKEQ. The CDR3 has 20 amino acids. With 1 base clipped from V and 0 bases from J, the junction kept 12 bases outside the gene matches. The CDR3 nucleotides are TGTGCCAGCAGCCAAGGTCTCGCTAGCGGGGGTGCGAGCTCCTACAATGAGCAGTTCTTC. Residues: CASSQGLASGGASSYNEQFF.

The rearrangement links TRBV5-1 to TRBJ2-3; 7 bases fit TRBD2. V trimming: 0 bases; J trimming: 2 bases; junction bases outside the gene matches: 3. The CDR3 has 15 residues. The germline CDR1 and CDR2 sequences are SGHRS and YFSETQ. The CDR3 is CASSLEAGYTDTQYF. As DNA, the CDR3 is TGCGCCAGCAGCTTGGAAGCGGGGTACACAGATACGCAGTATTTT. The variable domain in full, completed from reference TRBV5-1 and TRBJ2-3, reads KAGVTQTPRYLIKTRGQQVTLSCSPISGHRSVSWYQQTPGQGLQFLFEYFSETQRNKGNFPGRFSGRQFSNSRSEMNVSTLELGDSALYLCASSLEAGYTDTQYFGPGTRLTVL.

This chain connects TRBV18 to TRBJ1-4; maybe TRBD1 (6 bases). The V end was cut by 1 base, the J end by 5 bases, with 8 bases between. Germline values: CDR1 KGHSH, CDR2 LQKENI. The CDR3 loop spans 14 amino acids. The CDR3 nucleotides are TGTGCCAGCTCACCACGGACAGTAAATGAAAAACTGTTTTTT. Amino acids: CASSPRTVNEKLFF.

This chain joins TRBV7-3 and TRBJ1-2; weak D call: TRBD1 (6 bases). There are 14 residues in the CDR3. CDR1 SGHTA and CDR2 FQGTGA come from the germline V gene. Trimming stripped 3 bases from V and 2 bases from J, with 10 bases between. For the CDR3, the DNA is TGTGCCAGCAGCTTGGGGACACCAAACTATGGCTACACCTTC. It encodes CASSLGTPNYGYTF.

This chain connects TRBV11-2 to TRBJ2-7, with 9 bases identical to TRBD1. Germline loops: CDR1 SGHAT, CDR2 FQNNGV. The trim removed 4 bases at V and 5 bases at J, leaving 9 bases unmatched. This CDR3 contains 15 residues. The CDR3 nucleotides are TGTGCCAGCAGCTACCACGGGACAGGGACCCACGAGCAGTACTTC. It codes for CASSYHGTGTHEQYF.

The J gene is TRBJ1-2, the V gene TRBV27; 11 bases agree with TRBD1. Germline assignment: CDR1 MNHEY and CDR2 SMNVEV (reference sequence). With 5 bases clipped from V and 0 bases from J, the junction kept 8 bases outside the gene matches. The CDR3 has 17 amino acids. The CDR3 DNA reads TGTGCCAGCAGTACCCGGACAGGGGGCCTAGCTAACTATGGCTACACCTTC. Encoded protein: CASSTRTGGLANYGYTF.

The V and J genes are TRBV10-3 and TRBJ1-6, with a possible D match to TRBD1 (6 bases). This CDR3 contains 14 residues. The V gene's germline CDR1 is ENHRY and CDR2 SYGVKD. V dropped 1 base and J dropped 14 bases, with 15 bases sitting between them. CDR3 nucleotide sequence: TGTGCCATCAGTGAGTTCGAGAGGGGGGGGGCCCTCCACTTT. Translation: CAISEFERGGALHF.

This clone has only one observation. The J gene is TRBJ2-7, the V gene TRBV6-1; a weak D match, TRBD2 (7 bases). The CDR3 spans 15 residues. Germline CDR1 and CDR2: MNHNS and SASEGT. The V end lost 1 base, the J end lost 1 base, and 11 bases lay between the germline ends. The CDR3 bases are TGTGCCAGCAGTGAAGGCAGGGGAGGGTCCTACGAGCAGTACTTC. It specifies CASSEGRGGSYEQYF.

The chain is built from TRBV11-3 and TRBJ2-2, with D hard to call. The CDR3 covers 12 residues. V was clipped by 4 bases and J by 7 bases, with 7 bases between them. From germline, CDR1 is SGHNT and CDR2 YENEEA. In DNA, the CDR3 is TGTGCCAGCAGCTCCCCCAGCGGGGAGCTGTTTTTT. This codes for CASSSPSGELFF.

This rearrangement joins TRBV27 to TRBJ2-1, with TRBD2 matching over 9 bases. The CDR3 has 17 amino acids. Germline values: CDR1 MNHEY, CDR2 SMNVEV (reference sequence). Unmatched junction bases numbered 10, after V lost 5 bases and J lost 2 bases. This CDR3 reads CASSPLGLAGAYNEQFF. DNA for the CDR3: TGTGCCAGCAGTCCCCTGGGGTTAGCGGGGGCCTACAATGAGCAGTTCTTC.

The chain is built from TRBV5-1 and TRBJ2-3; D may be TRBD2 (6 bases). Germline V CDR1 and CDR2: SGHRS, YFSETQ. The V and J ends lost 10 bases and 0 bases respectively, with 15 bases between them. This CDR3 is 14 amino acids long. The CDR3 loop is CASATGGSTDTQYF. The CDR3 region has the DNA TGCGCCTCCGCTACCGGGGGAAGCACAGATACGCAGTATTTT.

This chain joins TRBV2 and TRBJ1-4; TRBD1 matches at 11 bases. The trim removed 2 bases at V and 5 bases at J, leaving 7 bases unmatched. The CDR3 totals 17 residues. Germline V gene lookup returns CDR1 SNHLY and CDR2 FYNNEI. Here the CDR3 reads CASSEYGTGGSNEKLFF. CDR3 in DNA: TGTGCCAGCAGTGAATATGGGACAGGGGGGAGCAATGAAAAACTGTTTTTT.

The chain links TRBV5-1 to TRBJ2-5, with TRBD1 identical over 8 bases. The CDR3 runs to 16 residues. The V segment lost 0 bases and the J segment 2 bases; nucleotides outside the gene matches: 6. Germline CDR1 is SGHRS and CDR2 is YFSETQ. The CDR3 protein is CASSLAVRGRQETQYF. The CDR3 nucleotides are TGCGCCAGCAGCTTGGCCGTCAGGGGGCGACAAGAGACCCAGTACTTC.

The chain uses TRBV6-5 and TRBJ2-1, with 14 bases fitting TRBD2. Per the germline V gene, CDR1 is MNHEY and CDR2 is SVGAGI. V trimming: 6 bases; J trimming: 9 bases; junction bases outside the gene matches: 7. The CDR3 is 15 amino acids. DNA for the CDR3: TGTGCCAGCAGCACGGGACTAGCGGGGGTTAGTGAGCAGTTCTTC. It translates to CASSTGLAGVSEQFF.

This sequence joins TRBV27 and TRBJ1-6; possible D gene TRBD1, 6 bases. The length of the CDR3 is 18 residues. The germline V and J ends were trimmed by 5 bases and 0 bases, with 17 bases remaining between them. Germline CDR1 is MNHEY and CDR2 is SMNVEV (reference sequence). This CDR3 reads CASSPFGARGSYNSPLHF. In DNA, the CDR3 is TGTGCCAGCAGTCCCTTTGGGGCCAGGGGCTCCTATAATTCACCCCTCCACTTT.